The 27 T cell receptor beta chains given below trace back to one sample, sequenced in a study of blood T cell repertoires in COVID-19. Some clones are missing from TCRdb's copy, which holds only in-frame ones; the method was immunoSEQ multiplex PCR. The sample has about 380,000 clones, about 90% seen once. The source material was peripheral blood. These receptors originate from a man between 18 and 35 years old with active or convalescent COVID-19.

The rearrangement uses TRBV25-1 and TRBJ1-6; 9 bases fit TRBD1. The CDR3 sequence is 14 residues long. The V gene end was trimmed by 4 bases and the J gene end by 5 bases; junction bases not matched to a gene: 0. Germline lookup yields CDR1 MGHDK and CDR2 SYGVNS. CDR3: CASSGDRDNSPLHF. DNA for the CDR3: TGTGCCAGCAGTGGGGACAGGGATAATTCACCCCTCCACTTT.

The chain is built from TRBV14 and TRBJ2-5; TRBD2 is a possible D gene (6 bases). Germline V gives CDR1 SGHDN, CDR2 FVKESK. The V gene lost 4 bases and the J gene lost 4 bases, with 16 bases spanning the gap. This CDR3 region has 15 residues. The CDR3 region is CASSLLALAGETQYF. The CDR3, as DNA: TGTGCCAGCAGCCTGCTAGCGTTGGCGGGAGAGACCCAGTACTTC.

V is TRBV19 and J is TRBJ1-5; D is ambiguous. The length of the CDR3 is 15 residues. In germline, CDR1 is LNHDA, CDR2 SQIVND (reference sequence). Trimming shortened V by 5 bases and J by 3 bases, and 14 bases separated the two germline ends. The chain's CDR3 is CASSLATKSNQPQHF. Written as DNA, the CDR3 is TGTGCCAGTAGTCTAGCTACTAAATCCAATCAGCCCCAGCATTTT.

The CDR3 nucleotides are TGTGCCAGCAGTCCGACGCGGGGGGGGGCAGATACGCAGTATTTT. Translation: CASSPTRGGADTQYF. J is TRBJ2-3 and V is TRBV27; 9 bases map to TRBD2. The J segment lost 4 bases and the V segment lost 5 bases, leaving 7 bases of the junction unmatched. CDR3 length: 15 amino acids. Germline CDR1 reads MNHEY; CDR2 reads SMNVEV (reference sequence).

J is TRBJ2-1 and V is TRBV7-9; no definite D call. The CDR3 sequence is 15 residues long. V lost 4 bases to trimming and J lost 5 bases, with 15 bases between them. Germline V CDR1 and CDR2: SEHNR, FQNEAQ (reference sequence). CDR3 region: CASSWASNWDNEQFF. The CDR3 DNA reads as TGTGCCAGCAGCTGGGCGTCGAACTGGGACAATGAGCAGTTCTTC.

This chain links TRBV7-6 with TRBJ2-7, with 7 bases matching TRBD1. Trimming at V came to 2 bases and at J to 3 bases, leaving 13 bases not matched to a gene. This CDR3 is built from 17 residues. In germline, CDR1 is SGHVS, CDR2 FNYEAQ. CDR3 region: CASSLWPSVGGDYEQYF. The CDR3 DNA follows: TGTGCCAGCAGCTTATGGCCCTCGGTAGGGGGCGACTACGAGCAGTACTTC. The full variable domain, in which reference TRBV7-6 and TRBJ2-7 provide the parts outside the CDR3, is GAGVSQSPRYKVTKRGQDVALRCDPISGHVSLYWYRQALGQGPEFLTYFNYEAQQDKSGLPNDRFSAERPEGSISTLTIQRTEQRDSAMYRCASSLWPSVGGDYEQYFGPGTRLTVT.

This chain connects TRBV11-2 to TRBJ1-2; perhaps TRBD1 as D (5 bases). Trimming pared 0 bases from V and 5 bases from J, leaving 10 bases between. Germline V gene data show CDR1 as SGHAT and CDR2 as FQNNGV. This CDR3 is 14 amino acids long. CDR3 sequence reads: CASSLEGRAYGYTF. The CDR3 DNA reads TGTGCCAGCAGCTTAGAAGGCAGGGCATATGGCTACACCTTC.

The chain combines TRBV7-9 with TRBJ2-5; 8 bases align to TRBD1. Germline V lookup: CDR1 SEHNR, CDR2 FQNEAQ (reference sequence). V shed 1 base and J 2 bases; nucleotides not matched to a gene: 0. This CDR3 is built from 14 residues. The CDR3 reads CASSLGDRQETQYF. Written as DNA, the CDR3 is TGTGCCAGCAGCTTAGGGGACAGGCAAGAGACCCAGTACTTC.

DNA of the CDR3: TGCGCCAGCAGCCAGACTAGCGGGGCGAACACCGGGGAGCTGTTTTTT. This translates into CASSQTSGANTGELFF. The chain joins TRBV5-1 to TRBJ2-2; 11 bases align to TRBD2. After removal of 4 bases from V and 0 bases from J, the junction contained 2 bases not matched to a gene. CDR1 is SGHRS, CDR2 YFSETQ, per germline. This CDR3 is built from 16 residues.

The gene calls are TRBV7-2 and TRBJ1-2; D not certain. Germline V gene lookup returns CDR1 SGHTA and CDR2 FQGNSA. The CDR3 is made up of 15 amino acids. V lost 2 bases to trimming and J lost 0 bases, with 10 bases between them. This CDR3 is CASSLKTGANYGYTF. The DNA for the CDR3 is TGTGCCAGCAGCTTAAAGACTGGAGCTAACTATGGCTACACCTTC.

The chain combines TRBV5-5 with TRBJ1-2, with D tentatively TRBD1 (5 bases). The V gene's germline CDR1 is SGHKS and CDR2 YYEKEE (reference sequence). The germline V and J ends were trimmed by 0 bases and 3 bases, with 9 bases remaining between them. This CDR3 has 14 amino acids. This CDR3 reads CASSLATVDYGYTF. For the CDR3, the DNA is TGTGCCAGCAGCTTGGCGACAGTTGACTATGGCTACACCTTC.

This sequence joins TRBV29-1 and TRBJ2-7; a weak D match, TRBD2 (6 bases). The V gene's germline CDR1 is SQVTM and CDR2 ANQGSEA. There are 11 residues in the CDR3. Deletions cut 3 bases from V and 7 bases from J, with 10 bases between. The CDR3 DNA sequence: TGCAGCGTTGAGGCGGGGTTTGAGCAGTACTTC. Its translation: CSVEAGFEQYF.

This clone showed up just once. This sequence joins TRBV9 and TRBJ2-1; unclear D gene. The germline gives CDR1 SGDLS, CDR2 YYNGEE. V was pared by 4 bases and J by 7 bases, with 12 bases between. The CDR3 extends over 13 amino acids. The CDR3 spells CASSINSGNEQFF. CDR3 nucleotide sequence: TGTGCCAGCAGCATCAACAGTGGAAATGAGCAGTTCTTC.

J is TRBJ1-1 and V is TRBV7-9; D unclear. The CDR3 is made up of 13 amino acids. V was pared by 7 bases and J by 8 bases, with 17 bases between. The germline V gene has CDR1 SEHNR and CDR2 FQNEAQ (reference sequence). The CDR3 coding sequence is TGTGCCAGCACCCCGGGGTCCGCGGGGGAAGCTTTCTTT. Its protein product is CASTPGSAGEAFF.

This chain uses TRBV6-5 with TRBJ1-1; no reliable D call. Germline V gene lookup returns CDR1 MNHEY and CDR2 SVGAGI. The length of the CDR3 is 14 residues. V shed 7 bases and J shed 3 bases, with 15 bases lying between them. The CDR3 region has the DNA TGTGCCAGCAATTCTCCCTCCCCGGACACTGAAGCTTTCTTT. Amino acid sequence: CASNSPSPDTEAFF.

The chain links TRBV5-5 to TRBJ1-4, with TRBD1 matching over 9 bases. This CDR3 spans 15 amino acids. CDR1 and CDR2 (germline): SGHKS, YYEKEE (reference sequence). The J segment lost 8 bases and the V segment lost 0 bases, leaving 5 bases of the junction unmatched. CDR3 nucleotide sequence: TGTGCCAGCAGCTTGGGACAGGGGGTAGGGGAAAAACTGTTTTTT. It codes for CASSLGQGVGEKLFF.

The chain combines TRBV18 with TRBJ2-7; D unresolved. Trimming left V 2 bases short and J 3 bases short, with 8 bases between. The CDR3 has 13 residues. The V gene's germline CDR1 is KGHSH and CDR2 LQKENI. The DNA for the CDR3 is TGTGCCAGCTCACCAATCTCGGGCTACGAGCAGTACTTC. It translates to CASSPISGYEQYF.

The CDR3 sequence: CASSSVGSSNQPQHF. DNA for the CDR3: TGTGCCAGCAGTTCCGTGGGCAGTAGCAATCAGCCCCAGCATTTT. The chain couples TRBV6-6 to TRBJ1-5; D unresolved. Germline CDR1 and CDR2: MNHNY and SVGAGI (reference sequence). Trimming stripped 4 bases from V and 0 bases from J, with 10 bases between. This CDR3 has 15 residues.

Only a few counts were recorded for this clone. J is TRBJ2-3 and V is TRBV24-1; TRBD1 matches at 8 bases. The CDR3 runs to 17 residues. V lost 5 bases to trimming and J lost 4 bases; unmatched junction nucleotides: 13. CDR1 and CDR2 from the germline V gene are KGHDR and SFDVKD. CDR3 residues: CATSGRTGNIFPDTQYF. The DNA for the CDR3 is TGTGCCACCAGTGGAAGGACAGGGAACATTTTCCCAGATACGCAGTATTTT.

The CDR3 DNA sequence: TGTGCCAGCAGGGACAGGTCGAACACCGGGGAGCTGTTTTTT. Translation: CASRDRSNTGELFF. The chain joins TRBV25-1 to TRBJ2-2; 7 bases agree with TRBD1. This CDR3 has 14 amino acids. J lost 0 bases, V lost 6 bases, and 1 base had no gene match. CDR1 is MGHDK, CDR2 SYGVNS, per germline.

The chain recombines TRBV4-3 with TRBJ2-2; D not certain. Germline values: CDR1 LGHNA, CDR2 YSLEER. V dropped 4 bases and J dropped 8 bases, with 14 bases sitting between them. CDR3 length equals 14 residues. CDR3 sequence (DNA): TGCGCCAGCAGCCCCCAAGAGTACCGGGGGGAGCTGTTTTTT. Protein sequence: CASSPQEYRGELFF.

The chain uses TRBV27 and TRBJ2-3; D unclear. Looked up from germline, CDR1 is MNHEY and CDR2 is SMNVEV (reference sequence). The CDR3 covers 14 residues. V lost 4 bases and J 4 bases, leaving 12 bases between the germline ends. The CDR3 bases are TGTGCCAGCAGTTCTGCAAATAGAGCAGATACGCAGTATTTT. It is translated as CASSSANRADTQYF.

This clone was found once. The chain combines TRBV6-5 with TRBJ2-7, with D maybe TRBD1 (6 bases). This CDR3 has 12 residues. Germline-derived CDR1 and CDR2 are MNHEY and SVGAGI. Trimming pared 5 bases from V and 6 bases from J, leaving 11 bases between. CDR3 DNA: TGTGCCAGCAGTCGAACAGGGCCCGAGCAGTACTTC. The encoded protein is CASSRTGPEQYF.

The chain uses TRBV7-2 and TRBJ2-7; 12 bases agree with TRBD2. In germline, CDR1 is SGHTA, CDR2 FQGNSA. V lost 5 bases and J lost 3; bases outside the gene matches: 2. The CDR3 has 14 amino acids. The DNA for the CDR3 is TGTGCCAGCAGCCGGACTAGCGGGGTCTACGAGCAGTACTTC. It specifies CASSRTSGVYEQYF.

This clone appeared once. V usage is TRBV19 and J usage is TRBJ2-2; 7 bases align to TRBD1. Germline-derived CDR1 and CDR2 are LNHDA and SQIVND (reference sequence). J was trimmed by 4 bases and V by 10 bases; bases with no gene match: 6. The CDR3 consists of 13 residues. The CDR3 bases are TGTGCCATCGCGAACAGGGGCACCGGGGAGCTGTTTTTT. It specifies CAIANRGTGELFF. The whole variable domain, filled in from reference TRBV19 and TRBJ2-2, reads DGGITQSPKYLFRKEGQNVTLSCEQNLNHDAMYWYRQDPGQGLRLIYYSQIVNDFQKGDIAEGYSVSREKKESFPLTVTSAQKNPTAFYLCAIANRGTGELFFGEGSRLTVL.

V is TRBV9 and J is TRBJ1-6; no reliable D call. This CDR3 has 15 residues. Germline CDR1 and CDR2: SGDLS and YYNGEE. V was shortened by 0 bases and J by 3 bases, with 7 bases between the two germline ends. The CDR3 DNA is TGTGCCAGCAGCGTAGGGGCCAACTATAATTCACCCCTCCACTTT. It specifies CASSVGANYNSPLHF.

This chain connects TRBV10-3 to TRBJ2-7, with 7 nucleotides matching TRBD1. V trimming: 4 bases; J trimming: 1 base; junction bases outside the gene matches: 7. The germline CDR1 and CDR2 sequences are ENHRY and SYGVKD. The CDR3 loop spans 15 amino acids. The CDR3 spells CAISAPEQGSYEQYF. The CDR3 DNA is TGTGCCATCAGTGCGCCGGAACAGGGGTCCTACGAGCAGTACTTC.